The 24 T cell receptor beta chains below come from one sample, sequenced in a study of blood T cell repertoires in COVID-19. The repertoire was sequenced with immunoSEQ multiplex PCR; TCRdb's copy has only in-frame clones and lacks some. The table lists approximately 220,000 clones, about 85% of them singletons. The sample was peripheral blood. These receptors were collected from a woman aged 60-70 years who had recovered from COVID-19.

The chain employs TRBV30 and TRBJ1-4, with D possibly TRBD1 on 5 matching bases. CDR3 length: 13 residues. From germline, CDR1 is GTSNPN and CDR2 SVGIG (reference sequence). Deletions cut 0 bases from V and 8 bases from J, with 10 bases between. The CDR3 here is CAWSVMSGEKLFF. As DNA, the CDR3 is TGTGCCTGGAGTGTTATGTCAGGGGAAAAACTGTTTTTT.

CDR3 protein: CASSPWRGHQETQYF. The CDR3 DNA reads as TGCGCCAGCAGCCCGTGGCGGGGCCACCAAGAGACCCAGTACTTC. V and J are TRBV5-1 and TRBJ2-5, with D possibly matching TRBD2 (6 bases). CDR3 size: 15 residues. Trimming removed 4 bases from V and 0 bases from J, with 13 bases in between. The germline CDR1 and CDR2 sequences are SGHRS and YFSETQ.

This sequence joins TRBV2 and TRBJ1-1; D gene unclear. V was trimmed by 6 bases and J by 4 bases, leaving 12 bases between them. CDR1 and CDR2 (germline): SNHLY, FYNNEI. The CDR3 consists of 13 residues. Here the CDR3 reads CASSFSPVTEAFF. The DNA for the CDR3 is TGTGCCAGCAGCTTCTCCCCAGTCACTGAAGCTTTCTTT.

The CDR3 reads CASSQEQVVGYGYTF. The CDR3 DNA reads TGCGCCAGCAGCCAAGAACAGGTTGTGGGCTATGGCTACACCTTC. The V gene is TRBV4-3, the J gene TRBJ1-2, with D tentatively TRBD1 (5 bases). V shed 0 bases and J shed 4 bases, with 12 bases lying between them. The V gene's germline CDR1 is LGHNA and CDR2 YSLEER. This CDR3 region has 15 residues.

The chain joins TRBV5-1 to TRBJ1-5; D perhaps matches TRBD1 (6 bases). The germline V and J ends were trimmed by 4 bases and 5 bases, with 16 bases remaining between them. The CDR3 is made up of 15 amino acids. In germline, CDR1 is SGHRS, CDR2 YFSETQ. The CDR3 nucleotides read TGCGCCAGCAGCCCACAGGGCGGGGGGGATCAGCCCCAGCATTTT. It specifies CASSPQGGGDQPQHF.

This chain links TRBV15 with TRBJ2-7, with TRBD2 identical over 14 bases. The V gene end was trimmed by 4 bases and the J gene end by 7 bases; junction bases not matched to a gene: 12. Per the germline V gene, CDR1 is LNHNV and CDR2 is YYDKDF (reference sequence). This CDR3 is 17 amino acids long. CDR3 nucleotide sequence: TGTGCCACCAGCACGGCCGGACTAGCGGGGGGACCTTGGGAGCAGTACTTC. This gives the protein CATSTAGLAGGPWEQYF.

As concerns this clone: One end of the junction fails to match germline, which may point to a read error. The rearrangement links TRBV29-1 to TRBJ1-1; 9 bases are a match to TRBD1. The CDR3 covers 12 residues. Looked up from germline, CDR1 is SQVTM and CDR2 is ANQGSEA. CDR3 protein: CSLGQGNPEAFF. The CDR3 DNA reads as TGCAGCCTAGGACAGGGGAACCCTGAAGCTTTCTTT.

For the CDR3, the DNA is TGTGCCAGCAGAGGGGGATATGTGGGTGGCTACACCTTC. Amino acids: CASRGGYVGGYTF. The genes are TRBV6-5 and TRBJ1-2; D perhaps matches TRBD1 (6 bases). Trimming shortened V by 6 bases and J by 7 bases, and 15 bases separated the two germline ends. The CDR3 loop spans 13 amino acids. Germline CDR1 reads MNHEY; CDR2 reads SVGAGI.

The J gene is TRBJ1-1, the V gene TRBV3-1 (or the pseudogene TRBV3-2); no definite D call. Trimming pared 7 bases from V and 4 bases from J, leaving 16 bases between. The CDR3 has 14 residues. Germline assignment: CDR1 LGHDT and CDR2 YNNKEL (reference sequence). CDR3 protein: CASIQREGGTEAFF. The CDR3, as DNA: TGTGCCAGCATCCAGAGGGAGGGTGGCACTGAAGCTTTCTTT.

This chain links TRBV14 with TRBJ2-1; D gene ambiguous. Between the trimmed V and J ends, which lost 8 bases and 4 bases, there was a span of 6 bases. Germline CDR1 and CDR2: SGHDN and FVKESK. CDR3 size: 11 residues. The CDR3 bases are TGTGCCAGCGGGCTGTACAATGAGCAGTTCTTC. This sequence encodes CASGLYNEQFF.

The V gene is TRBV30, the J gene TRBJ2-5, with D possibly matching TRBD2 (7 bases). This CDR3 region has 12 residues. Germline V CDR1 and CDR2: GTSNPN, SVGIG (reference sequence). The CDR3 loop reads CALKGGGETQYF. In nucleotides, the CDR3 is TGTGCATTAAAAGGGGGGGGAGAGACCCAGTACTTC.

This chain links TRBV4-2 with TRBJ2-5; 9 bases line up with TRBD2. CDR1 is LGHNA and CDR2 is YNFKEQ in the germline V gene. CDR3 length: 19 amino acids. The trim removed 0 bases at V and 4 bases at J, leaving 15 bases unmatched. CDR3: CASSQDSGPKAGGGETQYF. Written as DNA, the CDR3 is TGTGCCAGCAGCCAAGATTCGGGCCCAAAAGCGGGGGGCGGAGAGACCCAGTACTTC.

The V gene is TRBV18, the J gene TRBJ2-3; D remains unclear. The CDR3 spans 15 residues. Germline lookup yields CDR1 KGHSH and CDR2 LQKENI. V was clipped by 1 base and J by 1 base, with 9 bases between them. The CDR3 DNA follows: TGTGCCAGCTCACCACGGCTAGTAGGCACAGATACGCAGTATTTT. Its protein is CASSPRLVGTDTQYF.

The chain couples TRBV15 to TRBJ2-1; 11 bases map to TRBD2. Germline lookup yields CDR1 LNHNV and CDR2 YYDKDF (reference sequence). CDR3 length equals 15 residues. The trim removed 5 bases at V and 10 bases at J, leaving 10 bases unmatched. The CDR3 DNA reads TGTGCCACCAGCGGACTTAGCGGGGGGGCTAACGAGCAGTTCTTC. This translates into CATSGLSGGANEQFF.

The chain employs TRBV30 and TRBJ2-2; no reliable D call. Germline V lookup: CDR1 GTSNPN, CDR2 SVGIG (reference sequence). CDR3 length equals 16 residues. Trimming removed 1 base from V and 5 bases from J, with 17 bases in between. The CDR3 DNA is TGTGCCTGGAGTGATGGGTTGTACACAGAGACCGGGGAGCTGTTTTTT. As protein: CAWSDGLYTETGELFF.

This clone was observed a single time. This chain links TRBV19 with TRBJ2-3, with 16 bases lining up with TRBD2. V dropped 5 bases and J dropped 0; count of bases not matched to a gene: 8. Germline CDR1 LNHDA, CDR2 SQIVND (reference sequence). The CDR3 has 19 amino acids. For the CDR3, the DNA is TGTGCCAGTAGTCCTCCTTTGGGACTAGCGGGGGGGAGCACAGATACGCAGTATTTT. Its translation is CASSPPLGLAGGSTDTQYF.

CDR3 DNA: TGTGCCTGGAGAGGCGGGGTCAACTACGAGCAGTACTTC. Protein: CAWRGGVNYEQYF. This chain links TRBV30 with TRBJ2-7; tentatively, D is TRBD2 (6 bases). The ends were cut back, 3 bases at V and 3 bases at J, with 12 bases in the middle. From germline, CDR1 is GTSNPN and CDR2 SVGIG (reference sequence). The CDR3 covers 13 residues.

This chain joins TRBV12-3 or TRBV12-4 and TRBJ2-5, with D possibly matching TRBD1 (6 bases). The CDR3 is 12 amino acids. Trimming left V 1 base short and J 12 bases short, with 12 bases between. The CDR3: CASSLDQGPEYF. The CDR3 DNA follows: TGTGCCAGCAGTTTAGATCAGGGGCCGGAGTACTTC.

This chain uses TRBV4-3 with TRBJ1-2; TRBD1 agrees at 9 bases. With 2 bases clipped from V and 2 bases from J, the junction kept 6 bases outside the gene matches. Germline values: CDR1 LGHNA, CDR2 YSLEER. This CDR3 comprises 16 residues. The CDR3 region has the DNA TGCGCCAGCAGCCAAAGCTTGACAGGGGGGAACTATGGCTACACCTTC. It yields the protein CASSQSLTGGNYGYTF.

This clone has a single count. This chain uses TRBV11-2 with TRBJ2-7; 8 bases are shared with TRBD1. This CDR3 is 16 amino acids long. Unmatched junction bases numbered 12, after V lost 6 bases and J lost 2 bases. Germline values: CDR1 SGHAT, CDR2 FQNNGV. CDR3 sequence: CASRRTGHKFPYEQYF. As DNA, the CDR3 is TGTGCCAGCAGACGGACAGGGCATAAGTTTCCCTACGAGCAGTACTTC.

This clone was counted between two and nine times. This sequence joins TRBV11-2 and TRBJ1-1; no firm D call. The length of the CDR3 is 13 residues. The germline V gene encodes CDR1 SGHAT and CDR2 FQNNGV. With 2 bases removed from V and 1 base from J, the gap between germline ends came to 5 bases. CDR3 protein: CASSLSENTEAFF. The CDR3 coding sequence is TGTGCCAGCAGCTTATCAGAGAACACTGAAGCTTTCTTT.

V and J are TRBV6-2 or TRBV6-3 and TRBJ1-1, with 7 bases fitting TRBD1. V gave up 4 bases and J gave up 0 bases; unmatched junction bases: 14. Germline CDR1 and CDR2: MNHEY and SVGEGT. CDR3 size: 18 residues. The CDR3 loop reads CASSFRTGQAAVNTEAFF. In DNA, the CDR3 is TGTGCCAGCAGTTTCCGGACAGGCCAGGCCGCCGTGAACACTGAAGCTTTCTTT.

The chain links TRBV20-1 to TRBJ2-1; 8 bases are a match to TRBD2. V lost 3 bases to trimming and J lost 2 bases; unmatched junction nucleotides: 0. This CDR3 comprises 13 residues. In germline, CDR1 is DFQATT, CDR2 SNEGSKA (reference sequence). This chain's CDR3 is CSASSGAYNEQFF. The CDR3 DNA sequence: TGCAGTGCTAGTAGCGGGGCCTACAATGAGCAGTTCTTC.

This clone was detected only once. The chain couples TRBV13 to TRBJ2-5; D ambiguous. Trimming removed 5 bases at V and 4 bases at J, with 17 bases between. This CDR3 comprises 15 residues. CDR1 and CDR2 (germline): PRHDT, FYEKMQ (reference sequence). The CDR3 loop reads CASSIRVQRPETQYF. For the CDR3, the DNA is TGTGCCAGCAGCATCCGGGTCCAAAGGCCAGAGACCCAGTACTTC.